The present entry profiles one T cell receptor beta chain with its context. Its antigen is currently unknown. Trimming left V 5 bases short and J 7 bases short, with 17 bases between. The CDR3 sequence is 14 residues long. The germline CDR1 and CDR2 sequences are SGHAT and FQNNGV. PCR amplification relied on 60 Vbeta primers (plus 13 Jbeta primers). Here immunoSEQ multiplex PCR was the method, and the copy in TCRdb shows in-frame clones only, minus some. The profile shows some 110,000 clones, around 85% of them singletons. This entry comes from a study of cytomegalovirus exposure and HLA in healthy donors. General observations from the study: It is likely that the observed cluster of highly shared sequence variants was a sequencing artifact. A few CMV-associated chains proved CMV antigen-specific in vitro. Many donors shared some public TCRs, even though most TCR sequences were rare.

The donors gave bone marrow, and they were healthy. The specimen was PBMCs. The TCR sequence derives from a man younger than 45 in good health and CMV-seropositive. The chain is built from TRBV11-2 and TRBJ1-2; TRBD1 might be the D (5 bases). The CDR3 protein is CASSKSTPGGGYTF. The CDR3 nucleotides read TGTGCCAGCAGCAAATCCACGCCGGGGGGTGGCTACACCTTC.